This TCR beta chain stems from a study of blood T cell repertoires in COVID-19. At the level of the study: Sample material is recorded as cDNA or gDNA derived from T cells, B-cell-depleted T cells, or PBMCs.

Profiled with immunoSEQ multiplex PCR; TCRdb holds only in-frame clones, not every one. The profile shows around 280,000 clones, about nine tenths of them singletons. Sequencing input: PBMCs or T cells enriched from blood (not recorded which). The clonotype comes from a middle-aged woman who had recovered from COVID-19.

Written as DNA, the CDR3 is TGTGCCACCACCTTGGGACAGGGGTCGGCTGAAGCTTTCTTT. Translated, it gives CATTLGQGSAEAFF. The chain joins TRBV6-5 to TRBJ1-1; TRBD1 agrees at 10 bases. Germline V CDR1 and CDR2: MNHEY, SVGAGI. The J segment lost 6 bases and the V segment lost 10 bases, leaving 11 bases of the junction unmatched. There are 14 residues in the CDR3.